This T cell receptor (beta chain) stems from a study of blood T cell repertoires in COVID-19. Overall study: Spain, Italy and the United States supplied samples that represented acute and convalescent COVID-19.

Germline V CDR1 and CDR2: SGHRS, YFSETQ. V was clipped by 4 bases and J by 8 bases, with 21 bases between them. CDR3 length: 15 amino acids. Profiled with immunoSEQ multiplex PCR; TCRdb holds only in-frame clones, not every one. The sample comprises a few hundred thousand clones, about 83% of which are singletons, and 1% to 1.5% rests with the top ten. This clonotype originated in a woman aged 50 to 60 with acute or convalescent COVID-19. The sample consisted of peripheral blood. The V and J genes are TRBV5-1 and TRBJ1-2; no definite D call. The CDR3 here is CASSAENIYIDGYTF. DNA of the CDR3: TGCGCCAGCAGCGCGGAAAACATTTACATCGACGGCTACACCTTC.